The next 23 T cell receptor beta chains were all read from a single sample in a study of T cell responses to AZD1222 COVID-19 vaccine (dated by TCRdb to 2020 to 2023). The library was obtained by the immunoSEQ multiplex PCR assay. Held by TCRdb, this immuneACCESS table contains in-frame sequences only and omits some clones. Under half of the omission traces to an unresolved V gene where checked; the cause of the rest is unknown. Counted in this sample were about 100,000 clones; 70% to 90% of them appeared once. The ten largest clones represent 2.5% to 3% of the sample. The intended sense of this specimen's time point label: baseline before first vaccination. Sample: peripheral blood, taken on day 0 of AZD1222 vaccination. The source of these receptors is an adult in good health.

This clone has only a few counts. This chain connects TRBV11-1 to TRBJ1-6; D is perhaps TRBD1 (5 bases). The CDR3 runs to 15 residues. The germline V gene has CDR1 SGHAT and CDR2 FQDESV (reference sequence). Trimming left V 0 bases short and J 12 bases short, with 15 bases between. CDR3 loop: CASSLAQAGLEPLHF. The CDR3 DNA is TGTGCCAGCAGCTTAGCGCAGGCAGGGCTGGAACCCCTCCACTTT.

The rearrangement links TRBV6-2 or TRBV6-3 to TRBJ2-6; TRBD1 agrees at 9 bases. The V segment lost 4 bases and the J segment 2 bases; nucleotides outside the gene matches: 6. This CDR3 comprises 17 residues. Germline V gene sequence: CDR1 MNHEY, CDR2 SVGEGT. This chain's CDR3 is CASSLGTGQPGANVLTF. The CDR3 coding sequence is TGTGCCAGCAGTTTAGGGACAGGGCAACCTGGGGCCAACGTCCTGACTTTC.

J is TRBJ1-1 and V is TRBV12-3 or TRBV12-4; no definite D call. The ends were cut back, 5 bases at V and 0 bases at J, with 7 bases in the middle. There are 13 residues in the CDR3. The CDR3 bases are TGTGCCAGCAGTCTCACTCTGAACACTGAAGCTTTCTTT. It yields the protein CASSLTLNTEAFF.

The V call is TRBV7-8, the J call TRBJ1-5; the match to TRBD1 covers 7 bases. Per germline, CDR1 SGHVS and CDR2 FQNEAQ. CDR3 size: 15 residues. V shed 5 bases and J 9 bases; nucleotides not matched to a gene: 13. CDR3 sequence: CASSVRGTDFGPQHF. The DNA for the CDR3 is TGTGCCAGCAGCGTTCGGGGGACAGACTTCGGGCCCCAGCATTTT.

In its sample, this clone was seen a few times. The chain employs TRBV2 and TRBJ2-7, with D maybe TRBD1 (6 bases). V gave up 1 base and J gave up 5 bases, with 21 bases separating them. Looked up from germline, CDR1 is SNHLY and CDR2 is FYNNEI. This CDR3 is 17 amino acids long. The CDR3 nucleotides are TGTGCCAGCAGTGAAGTATTGTGGGGGCAGGTTGGAGACGAGCAGTACTTC. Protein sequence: CASSEVLWGQVGDEQYF.

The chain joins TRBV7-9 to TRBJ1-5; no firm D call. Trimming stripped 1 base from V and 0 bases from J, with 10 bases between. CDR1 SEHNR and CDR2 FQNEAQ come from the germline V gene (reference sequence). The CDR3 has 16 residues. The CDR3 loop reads CASSLDGGDSNQPQHF. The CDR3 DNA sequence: TGTGCCAGCAGCTTAGACGGCGGGGATAGCAATCAGCCCCAGCATTTT.

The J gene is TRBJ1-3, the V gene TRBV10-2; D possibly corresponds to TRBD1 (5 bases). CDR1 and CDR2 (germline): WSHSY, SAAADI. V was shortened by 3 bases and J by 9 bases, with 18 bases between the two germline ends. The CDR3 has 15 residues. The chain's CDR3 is CASSDGRALSRTIYF. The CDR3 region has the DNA TGCGCCAGCAGTGATGGCAGGGCCTTAAGTCGCACCATATATTTT.

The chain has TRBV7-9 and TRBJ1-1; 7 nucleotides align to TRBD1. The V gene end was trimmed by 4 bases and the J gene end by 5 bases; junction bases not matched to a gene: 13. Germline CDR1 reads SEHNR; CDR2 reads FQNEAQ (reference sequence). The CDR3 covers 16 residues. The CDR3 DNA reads TGTGCCAGCAGCTATACCGGGACAGTAACCCGGACTGAAGCTTTCTTT. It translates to CASSYTGTVTRTEAFF.

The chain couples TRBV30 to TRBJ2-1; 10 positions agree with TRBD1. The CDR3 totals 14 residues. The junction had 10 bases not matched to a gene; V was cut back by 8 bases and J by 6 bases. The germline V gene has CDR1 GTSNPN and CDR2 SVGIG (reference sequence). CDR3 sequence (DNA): TGTGCCGGAAATCCCGGGACAGGGGCCAATGAGCAGTTCTTC. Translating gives CAGNPGTGANEQFF. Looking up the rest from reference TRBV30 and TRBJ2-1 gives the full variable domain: SQTIHQWPATLVQPVGSPLSLECTVEGTSNPNLYWYRQAAGRGLQLLFYSVGIGQISSEVPQNLSASRPQDRQFILSSKKLLLSDSGFYLCAGNPGTGANEQFFGPGTRLTVL.

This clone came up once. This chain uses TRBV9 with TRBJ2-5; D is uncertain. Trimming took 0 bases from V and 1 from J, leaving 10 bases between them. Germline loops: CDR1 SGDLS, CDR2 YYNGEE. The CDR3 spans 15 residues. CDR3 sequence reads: CASSVGISPQETQYF. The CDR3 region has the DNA TGTGCCAGCAGCGTAGGTATTAGCCCCCAAGAGACCCAGTACTTC.

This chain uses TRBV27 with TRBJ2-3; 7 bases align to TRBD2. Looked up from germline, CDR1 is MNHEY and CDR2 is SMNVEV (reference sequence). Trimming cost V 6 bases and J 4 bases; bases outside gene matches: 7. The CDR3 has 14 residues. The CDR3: CASRVAGRADTQYF. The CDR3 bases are TGTGCCAGCAGGGTAGCGGGCCGGGCAGATACGCAGTATTTT.

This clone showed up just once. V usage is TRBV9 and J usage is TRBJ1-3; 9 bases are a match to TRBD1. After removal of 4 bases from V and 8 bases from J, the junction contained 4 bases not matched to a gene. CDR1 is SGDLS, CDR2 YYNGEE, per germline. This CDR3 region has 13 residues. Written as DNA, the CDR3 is TGTGCCAGCAGCCCGGGACAGGGAGACACCATATATTTT. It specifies CASSPGQGDTIYF.

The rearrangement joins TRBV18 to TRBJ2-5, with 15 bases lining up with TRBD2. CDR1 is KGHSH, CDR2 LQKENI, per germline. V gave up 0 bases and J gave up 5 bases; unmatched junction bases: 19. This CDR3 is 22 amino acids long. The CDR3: CASSPPIVVGTSGRTRVETQYF. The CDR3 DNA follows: TGTGCCAGCTCACCACCGATTGTCGTAGGGACTAGCGGGAGGACAAGGGTGGAGACCCAGTACTTC.

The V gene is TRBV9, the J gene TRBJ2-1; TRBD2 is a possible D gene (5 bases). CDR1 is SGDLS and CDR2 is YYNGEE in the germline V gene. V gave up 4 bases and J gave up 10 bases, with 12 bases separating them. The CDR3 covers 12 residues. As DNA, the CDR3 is TGTGCCAGCAGCCCCTATACGGGGGAGCAGTTCTTC. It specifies CASSPYTGEQFF. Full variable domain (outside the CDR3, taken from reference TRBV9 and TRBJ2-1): DSGVTQTPKHLITATGQRVTLRCSPRSGDLSVYWYQQSLDQGLQFLIQYYNGEERAKGNILERFSAQQFPDLHSELNLSSLELGDSALYFCASSPYTGEQFFGPGTRLTVL.

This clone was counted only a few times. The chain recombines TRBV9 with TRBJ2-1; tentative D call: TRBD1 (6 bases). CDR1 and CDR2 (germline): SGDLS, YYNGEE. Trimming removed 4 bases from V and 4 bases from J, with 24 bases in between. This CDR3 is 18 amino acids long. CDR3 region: CASSPTGLWIGGYNEQFF. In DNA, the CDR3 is TGTGCCAGCAGCCCGACTGGCCTTTGGATAGGGGGTTACAATGAGCAGTTCTTC.

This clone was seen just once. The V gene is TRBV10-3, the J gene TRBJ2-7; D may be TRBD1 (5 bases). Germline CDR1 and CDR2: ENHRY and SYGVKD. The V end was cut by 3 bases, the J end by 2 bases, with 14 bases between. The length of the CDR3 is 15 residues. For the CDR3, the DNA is TGTGCCATCAGTGAAGAGAGGCTAGGGGCCTACGAGCAGTACTTC. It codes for CAISEERLGAYEQYF.

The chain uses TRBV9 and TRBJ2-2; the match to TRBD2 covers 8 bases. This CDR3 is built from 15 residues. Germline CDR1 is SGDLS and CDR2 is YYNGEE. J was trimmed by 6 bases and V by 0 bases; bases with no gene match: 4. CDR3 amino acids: CASSVGGLAAGELFF. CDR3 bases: TGTGCCAGCAGCGTAGGCGGACTAGCTGCCGGGGAGCTGTTTTTT. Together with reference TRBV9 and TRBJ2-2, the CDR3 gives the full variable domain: DSGVTQTPKHLITATGQRVTLRCSPRSGDLSVYWYQQSLDQGLQFLIQYYNGEERAKGNILERFSAQQFPDLHSELNLSSLELGDSALYFCASSVGGLAAGELFFGEGSRLTVL.

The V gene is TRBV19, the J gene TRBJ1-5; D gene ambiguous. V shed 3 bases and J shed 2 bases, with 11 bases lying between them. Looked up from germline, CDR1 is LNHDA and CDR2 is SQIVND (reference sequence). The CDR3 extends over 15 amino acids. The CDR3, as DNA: TGTGCCAGTAGTATTCTGGTAAGGGGCAATCAGCCCCAGCATTTT. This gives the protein CASSILVRGNQPQHF. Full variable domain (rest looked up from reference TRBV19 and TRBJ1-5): DGGITQSPKYLFRKEGQNVTLSCEQNLNHDAMYWYRQDPGQGLRLIYYSQIVNDFQKGDIAEGYSVSREKKESFPLTVTSAQKNPTAFYLCASSILVRGNQPQHFGDGTRLSIL.

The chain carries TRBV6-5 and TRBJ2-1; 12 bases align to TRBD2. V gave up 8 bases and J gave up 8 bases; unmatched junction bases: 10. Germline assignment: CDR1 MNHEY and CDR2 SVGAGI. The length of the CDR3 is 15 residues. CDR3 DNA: TGTGCCAGCTTATCCGGGACTAGCGGGTACCATGAGCAGTTCTTC. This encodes CASLSGTSGYHEQFF.

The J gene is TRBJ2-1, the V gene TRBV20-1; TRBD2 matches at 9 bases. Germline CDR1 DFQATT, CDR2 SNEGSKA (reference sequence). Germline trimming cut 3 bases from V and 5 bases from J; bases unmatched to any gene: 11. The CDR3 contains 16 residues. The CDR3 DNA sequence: TGCAGTGCTAGTGGGGCTAGCGGGGCCCTAAACAATGAGCAGTTCTTC. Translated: CSASGASGALNNEQFF.

As DNA, the CDR3 is TGTGCCAGCAGCTCCGATACAGGGATCGGTGGAAACACCATATATTTT. Translated, it gives CASSSDTGIGGNTIYF. This chain connects TRBV11-3 to TRBJ1-3; TRBD1 is a possible D gene (6 bases). The CDR3 is 16 amino acids. CDR1 and CDR2 (germline): SGHNT, YENEEA. Trimming left V 4 bases short and J 3 bases short, with 16 bases between.

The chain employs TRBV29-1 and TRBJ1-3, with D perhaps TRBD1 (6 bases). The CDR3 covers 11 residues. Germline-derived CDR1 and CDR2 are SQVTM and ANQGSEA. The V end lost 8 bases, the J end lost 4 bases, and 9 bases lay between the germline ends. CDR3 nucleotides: TGCAGCTTGGGGGCGGGAAACACCATATATTTT. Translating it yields CSLGAGNTIYF.

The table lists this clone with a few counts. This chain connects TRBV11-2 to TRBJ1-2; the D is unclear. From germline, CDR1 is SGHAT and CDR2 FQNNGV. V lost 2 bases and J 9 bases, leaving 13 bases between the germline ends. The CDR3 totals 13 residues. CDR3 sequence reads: CASSLSDHRSYTF. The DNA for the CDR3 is TGTGCCAGCAGCTTATCCGATCACCGGAGCTACACCTTC. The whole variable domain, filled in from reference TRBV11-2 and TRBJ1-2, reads EAGVAQSPRYKIIEKRQSVAFWCNPISGHATLYWYQQILGQGPKLLIQFQNNGVVDDSQLPKDRFSAERLKGVDSTLKIQPAKLEDSAVYLCASSLSDHRSYTFGSGTRLTVV.